This is a list of T cell receptor beta chains from one sample in a study of response to subunit inactivated influenza vaccine. TCRdb itself ran the RT-PCR reads through MiXCR, one entry per CDR3 protein. Counted here are about 780,000 distinct CDR3 sequences, around 18% occurring once; the ten biggest clones make up approximately 10%. This specimen consisted of PBMCs from blood, obtained 4 to 6 days after vaccination. These receptors were taken from a man aged 45-60 years who received an inactivated influenza vaccine. CDR3s include the opening cysteine and the closing phenylalanine or tryptophan. The D gene is left open where the match is weak. Only part of the rows carry a size: once, few, many, or a class if the clone is expanded.

length: 15
J: TRBJ2-1
size: many
D: NA
V: TRBV6-1
CDR3: CASSESMSLYNEQFF
DNA: TGTGCCAGCAGTGAATCAATGTCCCTGTACAATGAGCAGTTCTTC

length: 16
J: TRBJ1-5
size: NA
D: NA
V: TRBV5-5
CDR3: CASNSGDGGLNQPQHF
DNA: TGTGCCAGCAACTCTGGAGACGGGGGCCTCAATCAGCCCCAGCATTTT

length: 13
J: TRBJ2-4
size: few
D: NA
V: TRBV5-8
CDR3: CASPRLGLNIQYF
DNA: TGTGCCAGCCCCAGACTAGGTCTAAACATTCAGTACTTC

length: 17
J: TRBJ2-1
size: NA
D: TRBD2
V: TRBV7-3
CDR3: CASSFLPVAGGGREQFF
DNA: TGTGCCAGCAGCTTCCTCCCCGTAGCGGGAGGTGGAAGGGAGCAGTTCTTC

length: 11
J: TRBJ2-7
size: few
D: TRBD1
V: TRBV20-1
CDR3: CSAGQGGEQYF
DNA: TGCAGTGCTGGACAGGGTGGCGAGCAGTACTTC

length: 14
J: TRBJ2-5
size: NA
D: NA
V: TRBV28
CDR3: CASREGGLKETQYF
DNA: TGTGCCAGCAGGGAGGGTGGGCTAAAAGAGACCCAGTACTTC

length: 14
J: TRBJ2-1
size: NA
D: NA
V: TRBV30
CDR3: CALTGLGSYNEQFF
DNA: TGTGCCCTTACAGGGCTAGGGTCCTACAATGAGCAGTTCTTC

length: 13
J: TRBJ2-1
size: NA
D: NA
V: TRBV6-2/TRBV6-3
CDR3: CASSLAGSGEQFF
DNA: TGTGCCAGCAGTTTGGCAGGGAGTGGTGAGCAGTTCTTC

length: 15
J: TRBJ1-1
size: NA
D: NA
V: TRBV3-1
CDR3: CASSQDRHFHTEAFF
DNA: TGTGCCAGCAGCCAAGATCGGCATTTTCACACTGAAGCTTTCTTT

length: 13
J: TRBJ1-5
size: few
D: NA
V: TRBV20-1
CDR3: CSAFRDPNQPQHF
DNA: TGCAGTGCTTTCCGGGACCCTAATCAGCCCCAGCATTTT

length: 15
J: TRBJ2-1
size: few
D: TRBD2
V: TRBV12-3/TRBV12-4
CDR3: CASSGGTSGTYEQFF
DNA: TGTGCCAGCAGTGGGGGAACTAGCGGGACATATGAGCAGTTCTTC